The source of this TCR beta chain is a study of T cell changes during pregnancy in multiple sclerosis. CDR3 length equals 13 residues. CDR1 and CDR2 (germline): SGHTA, FQGTGA. Trimming took 1 base from V and 5 from J, leaving 8 bases between them. Repertoires were generated with immunoSEQ multiplex PCR, while TCRdb's copy carries only in-frame clones and drops some. The sample has fewer than 85,000 clones; over 75% are singletons. This sample comprised peripheral blood, obtained before pregnancy. This receptor was identified in a female donor with multiple sclerosis, enrolled in a pregnancy study. The chain recombines TRBV7-3 with TRBJ1-2, with D possibly being TRBD1 (5 bases). CDR3 sequence reads: CASSLMAGYGYTF. The CDR3 DNA sequence: TGTGCCAGCAGCTTAATGGCAGGGTATGGCTACACCTTC.